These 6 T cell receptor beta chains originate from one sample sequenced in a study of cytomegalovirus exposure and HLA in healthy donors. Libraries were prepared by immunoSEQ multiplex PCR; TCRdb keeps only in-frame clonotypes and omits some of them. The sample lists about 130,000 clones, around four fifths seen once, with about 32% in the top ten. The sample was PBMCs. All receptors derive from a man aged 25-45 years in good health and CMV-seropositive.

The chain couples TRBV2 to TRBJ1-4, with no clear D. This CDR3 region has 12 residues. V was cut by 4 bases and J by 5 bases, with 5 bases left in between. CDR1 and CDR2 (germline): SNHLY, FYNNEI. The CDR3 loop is CASSAFNEKLFF. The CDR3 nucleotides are TGTGCCAGCAGTGCCTTCAATGAAAAACTGTTTTTT.

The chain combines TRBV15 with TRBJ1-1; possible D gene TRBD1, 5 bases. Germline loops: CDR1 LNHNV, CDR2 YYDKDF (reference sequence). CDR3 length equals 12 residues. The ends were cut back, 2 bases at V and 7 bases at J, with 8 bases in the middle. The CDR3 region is CATSRRDSEAFF. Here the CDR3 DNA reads TGTGCCACCAGCAGAAGAGACAGTGAAGCTTTCTTT.

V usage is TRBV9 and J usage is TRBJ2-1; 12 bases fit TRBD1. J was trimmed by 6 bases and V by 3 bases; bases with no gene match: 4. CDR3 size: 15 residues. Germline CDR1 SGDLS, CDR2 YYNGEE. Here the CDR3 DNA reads TGTGCCAGCAGCGGAGGGACAGGGGGCCGCAATGAGCAGTTCTTC. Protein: CASSGGTGGRNEQFF.

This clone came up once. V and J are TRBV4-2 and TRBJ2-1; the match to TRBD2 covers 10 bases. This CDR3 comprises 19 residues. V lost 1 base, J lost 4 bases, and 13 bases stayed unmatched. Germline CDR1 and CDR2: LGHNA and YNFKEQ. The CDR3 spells CASSQAASGGMLRYNEQFF. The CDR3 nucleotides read TGTGCCAGCAGCCAAGCGGCTAGCGGGGGTATGCTACGGTACAATGAGCAGTTCTTC.

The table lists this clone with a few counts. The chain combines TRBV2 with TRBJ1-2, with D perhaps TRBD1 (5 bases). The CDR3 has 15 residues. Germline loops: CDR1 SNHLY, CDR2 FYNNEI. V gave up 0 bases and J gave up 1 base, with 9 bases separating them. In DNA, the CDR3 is TGTGCCAGCAGTGAAGCGCAGGGACTTAACTATGGCTACACCTTC. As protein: CASSEAQGLNYGYTF.

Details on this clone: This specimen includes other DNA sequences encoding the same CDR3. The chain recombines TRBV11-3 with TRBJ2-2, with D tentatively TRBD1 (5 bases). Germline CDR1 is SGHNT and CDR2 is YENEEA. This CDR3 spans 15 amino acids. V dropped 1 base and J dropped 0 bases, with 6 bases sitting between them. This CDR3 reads CASSLGQTNTGELFF. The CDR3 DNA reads TGTGCCAGCAGCTTAGGACAGACGAACACCGGGGAGCTGTTTTTT.